The 12 T cell receptor beta chains listed next were all sequenced from one sample in a study of blood T cells in healthy people across ages. A second about 7 to 11 cycle PCR used barcoded and J-beta primers. Via MiXCR, TCRdb re-called the 5' RACE reads, giving one row per CDR3 protein. Here the sample spans approximately 730,000 distinct CDR3 sequences, around half being singletons. Sequenced sample: blood. The receptors were sampled from a man older than 75 in good health.

The rearrangement uses TRBV5-1 and TRBJ2-4; the D is unclear. The J call may be wrong; the DNA end is better matched by TRBJ2-7. Germline CDR1 and CDR2: SGHRS and YFSETQ. The CDR3 loop spans 12 amino acids. CDR3 nucleotides: TGCGCCAGCTCCGAGACGGACTACGAGCAGTACTTC. Translation gives CASSETDYEQYF.

This clonotype was seen a few times. The J gene is TRBJ2-7, the V gene TRBV6-6; TRBD1 agrees at 7 bases. Germline trimming cut 8 bases from V and 2 bases from J; bases unmatched to any gene: 12. Germline V lookup: CDR1 MNHNY, CDR2 SVGAGI (reference sequence). There are 15 residues in the CDR3. CDR3: CASGITGDPTYEQYF. CDR3 nucleotide sequence: TGTGCCAGCGGAATAACAGGGGATCCTACCTACGAGCAGTACTTC.

Regarding this clonotype: A much larger clonotype is one base distant, so this may be a read error. J is TRBJ2-1 and V is TRBV7-4; no reliable D call. Trimming took 1 base from V and 0 from J, leaving 10 bases between them. Germline values: CDR1 SGHVT, CDR2 SQSDAQ. This CDR3 has 16 residues. In nucleotides, the CDR3 is TGTGCCAGCAGCTTAGGAGTTGCAAGCTCCTACAATGAGCAGTTCTTC. It specifies CASSLGVASSYNEQFF.

V gene TRBV20-1 combines with J gene TRBJ1-2; the D gene is possibly TRBD1 (6 bases). Per the germline V gene, CDR1 is DFQATT and CDR2 is SNEGSKA (reference sequence). Deletions cut 6 bases from V and 0 bases from J, with 17 bases between. This CDR3 is 15 amino acids long. CDR3 protein: CSALDNRASNYGYTF. The CDR3 nucleotides are TGCAGTGCCCTCGACAACAGGGCTTCTAACTATGGCTACACCTTC.

The chain employs TRBV12-3 or TRBV12-4 and TRBJ1-5, with D hard to call. The CDR3 is made up of 17 amino acids. Trimming took 1 base from V and 4 from J, leaving 17 bases between them. The CDR3 here is CASSLGLLTRGNQPQHF. The CDR3 DNA reads TGTGCCAGCAGTTTAGGGCTCCTTACGCGGGGAAATCAGCCCCAGCATTTT.

The chain recombines TRBV2 with TRBJ2-7; D is perhaps TRBD2 (5 bases). The V gene's germline CDR1 is SNHLY and CDR2 FYNNEI. The CDR3 has 13 amino acids. Trimming left V 6 bases short and J 3 bases short, with 12 bases between. CDR3 loop: CASRNTGSYEQYF. CDR3 bases: TGTGCCAGCAGGAACACGGGGAGCTACGAGCAGTACTTC.

V usage is TRBV7-8 and J usage is TRBJ1-1, with 7 nucleotides matching TRBD1. The CDR3 totals 12 residues. Germline V gives CDR1 SGHVS, CDR2 FQNEAQ. Trimming at V came to 5 bases and at J to 10 bases, leaving 7 bases not matched to a gene. For the CDR3, the DNA is TGTGCCAGCAGCGCAAACAGGGGTTCAGCTTTCTTT. Its translation: CASSANRGSAFF.

The J gene is TRBJ2-3, the V gene TRBV7-9; 9 nucleotides align to TRBD1. V lost 5 bases and J lost 14; bases outside the gene matches: 17. The CDR3 has 15 residues. Germline V CDR1 and CDR2: SEHNR, FQNEAQ (reference sequence). The CDR3 nucleotides read TGTGCCAGCAGCACCCGGGACAGGGTGAGAAGATACGCGTATTTT. Its protein product is CASSTRDRVRRYAYF.

J is TRBJ2-4 and V is TRBV5-1, with D possibly TRBD1 on 5 matching bases. Trimming removed 4 bases from V and 0 bases from J, with 17 bases in between. Germline V gene data show CDR1 as SGHRS and CDR2 as YFSETQ. This CDR3 has 17 residues. The CDR3 DNA follows: TGCGCCAGCAGCCCAACCACAGGAGTCTTAGCCAAAAACATTCAGTACTTC. This sequence encodes CASSPTTGVLAKNIQYF.

The genes are TRBV15 and TRBJ2-5, with a tentative D call TRBD2 (6 bases). The end of the DNA is better explained by TRBJ2-7, so the J call may be wrong. CDR1 and CDR2 (germline): LNHNV, YYDKDF (reference sequence). The CDR3 consists of 14 residues. The chain's CDR3 is CATSRAGRSDEQYF. Written as DNA, the CDR3 is TGTGCCACCAGCAGGGCGGGACGGTCTGACGAGCAGTACTTC.

Concerning this clonotype: A much larger clonotype is one base distant, so this may be a read error. The rearrangement joins TRBV27 to TRBJ2-1, with no clear D. Germline loops: CDR1 MNHEY, CDR2 SMNVEV (reference sequence). This CDR3 spans 11 amino acids. With 5 bases removed from V and 6 bases from J, the gap between germline ends came to 5 bases. CDR3 amino acids: CASSRCNEQFF. The CDR3 nucleotides are TGTGCCAGCAGTCGCTGCAATGAGCAGTTCTTC.

The rearrangement joins TRBV2 to TRBJ2-3, with D hard to call. V was shortened by 1 base and J by 14 bases, with 16 bases between the two germline ends. The CDR3 loop spans 13 amino acids. The germline V gene has CDR1 SNHLY and CDR2 FYNNEI. This chain's CDR3 is CASSEGRVRYAYF. The CDR3 DNA follows: TGTGCCAGCAGTGAAGGTCGTGTCAGATACGCGTATTTT.